This note documents a single T cell receptor (beta chain) sequence. Trimming removed 1 base from V and 1 base from J, with 17 bases in between. The CDR3 is 19 residues long. Germline-derived CDR1 and CDR2 are SGHTA and FQGTGA. Both 60 Vbeta primers and 13 Jbeta primers went into the PCR. TCRdb's table, derived via immunoSEQ multiplex PCR, lists solely in-frame clones and lacks some. The sample comprises tens of thousands of clones, approximately 71% of which are singletons, and 7% to 9% rests with the top ten. The data were obtained in a study of cytomegalovirus exposure and HLA in healthy donors. The receptor comes from a woman between 40 and 55 years old in good health and CMV-seronegative. Sample: PBMCs. J is TRBJ2-6 and V is TRBV7-3; D may be TRBD2 (6 bases). CDR3 in amino acids: CASSLNGGRWGSGANVLTF. CDR3 DNA: TGTGCCAGCAGCTTAAATGGTGGGAGGTGGGGATCTGGGGCCAACGTCCTGACTTTC.